These T cell receptor beta chains were read from a single sample in a study of blood T cells in healthy people across ages. TCRdb redid the calling of the 5' RACE reads with MiXCR, one entry per CDR3 protein. The sample lists about 570,000 distinct CDR3 sequences, around 27% occurring once. This sample also belongs to another study, concerning T cells of mothers and their children.

The sample consisted of blood. Receptors were obtained from a boy aged 2 to 10 in good health. CDR3s include the opening cysteine and the closing phenylalanine or tryptophan. A D gene is named only where the DNA matches it firmly. Only some rows state a clone size, as once, few, many or a class for expanded clones.

D	V	J	size	CDR3	DNA
NA	TRBV4-1	TRBJ2-1	NA	CASSQVVLDNEQFF	TGCGCCAGCAGCCAAGTGGTTTTGGACAATGAGCAGTTCTTC
NA	TRBV6-5	TRBJ1-2	NA	CASSWASGYGYTF	TGTGCCAGCAGTTGGGCAAGTGGCTATGGCTACACCTTC
NA	TRBV7-9	TRBJ2-7	NA	CASSQGGNTGEQYF	TGTGCCAGCAGCCAAGGGGGGAATACTGGCGAGCAGTACTTC
NA	TRBV12-3/TRBV12-4	TRBJ2-5	NA	CASSFGRTLSETQYF	TGTGCCAGCAGTTTTGGCCGGACCCTGAGTGAGACCCAGTACTTC
NA	TRBV5-5	TRBJ2-3	NA	CASSSRWGITDTQYF	TGTGCCAGCAGCTCTCGTTGGGGCATCACAGATACGCAGTATTTT
TRBD2	TRBV9	TRBJ2-5	NA	CASSVGGSGHKETQYF	TGTGCCAGCAGCGTAGGTGGTAGCGGGCATAAAGAGACCCAGTACTTC
NA	TRBV5-5	TRBJ2-3	many	CASSFQGSTDTQYF	TGTGCCAGCAGCTTCCAGGGGTCCACAGATACGCAGTATTTT
TRBD2	TRBV29-1	TRBJ2-7	few	CSVVTAGLNYEQYF	TGCAGCGTGGTCACAGCGGGACTTAACTACGAGCAGTACTTC
NA	TRBV6-6	TRBJ2-2	few	CASSYLRDAYAGELFF	TGTGCCAGCAGTTACCTACGGGACGCTTACGCCGGGGAGCTGTTTTTT
NA	TRBV18	TRBJ2-7	few	CASSPDSGYEQYF	TGTGCCAGCTCACCGGATAGCGGTTACGAGCAGTACTTC
NA	TRBV25-1	TRBJ2-5	NA	CASSDLEETQYF	TGTGCCAGCAGTGATCTCGAAGAGACCCAGTACTTC
TRBD2	TRBV6-5	TRBJ2-1	NA	CASRTREWTYNEQFF	TGTGCCAGCAGGACGCGGGAGTGGACCTACAATGAGCAGTTCTTC
TRBD1	TRBV20-1	TRBJ1-5	NA	CSALDRGQAQPQHF	TGCAGTGCGCTGGACAGGGGGCAAGCTCAGCCCCAGCATTTT
TRBD1	TRBV13	TRBJ2-5	NA	CASSFRTGFSPGRKETQYF	TGTGCCAGCAGCTTCAGGACAGGGTTTAGCCCAGGTCGCAAAGAGACCCAGTACTTC